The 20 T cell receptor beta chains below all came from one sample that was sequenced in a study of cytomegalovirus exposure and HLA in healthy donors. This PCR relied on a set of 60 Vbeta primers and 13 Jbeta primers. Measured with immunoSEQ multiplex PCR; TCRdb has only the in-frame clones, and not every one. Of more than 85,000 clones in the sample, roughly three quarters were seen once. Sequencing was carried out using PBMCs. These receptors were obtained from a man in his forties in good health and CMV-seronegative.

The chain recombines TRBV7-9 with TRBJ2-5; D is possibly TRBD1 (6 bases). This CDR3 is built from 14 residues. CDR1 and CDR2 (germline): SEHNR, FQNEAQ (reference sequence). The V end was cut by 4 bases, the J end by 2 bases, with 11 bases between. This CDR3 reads CASSSTGQQETQYF. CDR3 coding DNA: TGTGCCAGCAGCTCTACAGGACAGCAAGAGACCCAGTACTTC.

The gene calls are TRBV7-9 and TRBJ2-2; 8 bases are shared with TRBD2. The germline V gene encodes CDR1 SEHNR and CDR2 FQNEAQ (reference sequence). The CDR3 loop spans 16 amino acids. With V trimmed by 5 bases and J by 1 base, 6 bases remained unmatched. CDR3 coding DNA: TGTGCCAGCAGCAGAGGTAGCGGGGTGAACACCGGGGAGCTGTTTTTT. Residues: CASSRGSGVNTGELFF.

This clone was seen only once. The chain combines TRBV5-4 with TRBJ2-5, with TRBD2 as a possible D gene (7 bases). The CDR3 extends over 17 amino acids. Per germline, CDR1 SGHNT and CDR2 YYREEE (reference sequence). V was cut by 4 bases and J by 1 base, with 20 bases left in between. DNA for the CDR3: TGTGCCAGCAGCCCTCTACCCGGAGGGGGGGCCCAAGAGACCCAGTACTTC. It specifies CASSPLPGGGAQETQYF.

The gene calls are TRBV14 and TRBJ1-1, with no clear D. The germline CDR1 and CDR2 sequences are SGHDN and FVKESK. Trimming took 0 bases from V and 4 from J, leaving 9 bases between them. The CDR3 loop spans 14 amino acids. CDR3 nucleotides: TGTGCCAGCAGCCAAGAGGCCAGACTCACTGAAGCTTTCTTT. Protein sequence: CASSQEARLTEAFF.

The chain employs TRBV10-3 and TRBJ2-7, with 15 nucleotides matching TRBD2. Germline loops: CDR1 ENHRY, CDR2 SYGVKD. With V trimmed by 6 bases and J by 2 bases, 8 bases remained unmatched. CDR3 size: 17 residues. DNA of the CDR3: TGTGCCATCAGGGGGACTAGCGGGAGGATCGGAGCCTACGAGCAGTACTTC. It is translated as CAIRGTSGRIGAYEQYF.

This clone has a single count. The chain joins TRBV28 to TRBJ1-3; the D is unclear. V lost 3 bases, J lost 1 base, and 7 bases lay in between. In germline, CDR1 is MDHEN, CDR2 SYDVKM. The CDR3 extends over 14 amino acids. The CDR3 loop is CASSFPGSGNTIYF. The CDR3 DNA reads TGTGCCAGCAGTTTTCCAGGATCTGGAAACACCATATATTTT.

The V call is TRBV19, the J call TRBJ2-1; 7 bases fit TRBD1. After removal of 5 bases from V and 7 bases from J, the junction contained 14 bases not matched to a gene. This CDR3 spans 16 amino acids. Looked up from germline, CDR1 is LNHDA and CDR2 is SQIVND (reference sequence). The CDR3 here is CASSLGQPRVGNEQFF. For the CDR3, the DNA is TGTGCCAGTAGTTTGGGACAGCCTCGGGTGGGGAATGAGCAGTTCTTC. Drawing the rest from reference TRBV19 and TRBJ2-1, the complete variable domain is DGGITQSPKYLFRKEGQNVTLSCEQNLNHDAMYWYRQDPGQGLRLIYYSQIVNDFQKGDIAEGYSVSREKKESFPLTVTSAQKNPTAFYLCASSLGQPRVGNEQFFGPGTRLTVL.

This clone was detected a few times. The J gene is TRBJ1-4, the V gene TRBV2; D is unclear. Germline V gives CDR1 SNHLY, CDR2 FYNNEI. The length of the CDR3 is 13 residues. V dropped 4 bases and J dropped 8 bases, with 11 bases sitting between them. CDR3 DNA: TGTGCCAGCAGTGGTTTGGGAGGGGAAAAACTGTTTTTT. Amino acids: CASSGLGGEKLFF.

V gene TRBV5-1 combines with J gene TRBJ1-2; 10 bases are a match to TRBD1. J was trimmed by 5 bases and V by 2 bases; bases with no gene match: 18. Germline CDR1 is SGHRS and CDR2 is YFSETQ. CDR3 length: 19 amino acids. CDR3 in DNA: TGCGCCAGCAGCTTAATTGACAGGGGGCCCGTCTTTAGAGCTTATGGCTACACCTTC. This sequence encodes CASSLIDRGPVFRAYGYTF. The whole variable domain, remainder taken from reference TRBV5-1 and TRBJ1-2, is KAGVTQTPRYLIKTRGQQVTLSCSPISGHRSVSWYQQTPGQGLQFLFEYFSETQRNKGNFPGRFSGRQFSNSRSEMNVSTLELGDSALYLCASSLIDRGPVFRAYGYTFGSGTRLTVV.

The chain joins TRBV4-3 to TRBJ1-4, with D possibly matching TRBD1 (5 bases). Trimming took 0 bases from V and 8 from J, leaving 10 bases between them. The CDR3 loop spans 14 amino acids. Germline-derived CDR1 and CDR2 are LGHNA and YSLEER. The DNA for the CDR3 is TGCGCCAGCAGCCAAGAGGGGGGGAGGGAAAAACTGTTTTTT. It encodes CASSQEGGREKLFF.

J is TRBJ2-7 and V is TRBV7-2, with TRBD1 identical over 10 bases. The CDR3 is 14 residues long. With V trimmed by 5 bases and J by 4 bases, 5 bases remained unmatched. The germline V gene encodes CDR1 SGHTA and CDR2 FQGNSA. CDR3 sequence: CASSGTGDIYEQYF. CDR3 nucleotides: TGTGCCAGCAGCGGGACAGGGGACATTTACGAGCAGTACTTC.

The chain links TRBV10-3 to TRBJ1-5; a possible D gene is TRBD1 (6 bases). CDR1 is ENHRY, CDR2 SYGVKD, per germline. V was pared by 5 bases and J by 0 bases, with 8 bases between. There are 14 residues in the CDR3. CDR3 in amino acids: CAISQGFSNQPQHF. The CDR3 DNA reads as TGTGCCATCAGTCAGGGGTTTAGCAATCAGCCCCAGCATTTT.

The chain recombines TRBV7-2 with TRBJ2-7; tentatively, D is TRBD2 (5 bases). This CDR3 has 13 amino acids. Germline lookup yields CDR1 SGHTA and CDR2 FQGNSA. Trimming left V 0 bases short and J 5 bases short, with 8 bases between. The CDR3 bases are TGTGCCAGCAGCTTAGCGCGGGCTAACGAGCAGTACTTC. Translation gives CASSLARANEQYF.

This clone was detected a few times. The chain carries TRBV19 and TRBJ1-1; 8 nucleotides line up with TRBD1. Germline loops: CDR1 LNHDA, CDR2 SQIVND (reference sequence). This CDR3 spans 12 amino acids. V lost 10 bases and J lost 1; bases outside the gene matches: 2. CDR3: CATGQGNTEAFF. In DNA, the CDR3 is TGTGCCACCGGACAGGGGAACACTGAAGCTTTCTTT.

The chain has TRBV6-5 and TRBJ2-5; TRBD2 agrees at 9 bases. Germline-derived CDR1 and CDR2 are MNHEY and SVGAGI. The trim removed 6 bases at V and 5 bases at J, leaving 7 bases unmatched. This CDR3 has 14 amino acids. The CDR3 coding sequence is TGTGCCAGCAGATATAGCGGGAGAAAGGAGACCCAGTACTTC. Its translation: CASRYSGRKETQYF.

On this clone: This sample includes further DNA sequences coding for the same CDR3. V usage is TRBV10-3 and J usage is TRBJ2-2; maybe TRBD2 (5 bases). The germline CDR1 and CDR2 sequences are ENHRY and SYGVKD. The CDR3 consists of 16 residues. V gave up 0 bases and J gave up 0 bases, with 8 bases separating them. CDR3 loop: CAISESRGTNTGELFF. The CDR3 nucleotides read TGTGCCATCAGTGAGTCGAGAGGGACGAACACCGGGGAGCTGTTTTTT.

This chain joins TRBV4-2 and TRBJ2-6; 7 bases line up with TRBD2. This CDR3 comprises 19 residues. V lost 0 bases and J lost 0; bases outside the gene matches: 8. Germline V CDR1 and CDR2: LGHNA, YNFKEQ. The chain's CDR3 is CASSQEYSGTFSGANVLTF. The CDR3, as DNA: TGTGCCAGCAGCCAAGAATACAGCGGGACCTTCTCTGGGGCCAACGTCCTGACTTTC.

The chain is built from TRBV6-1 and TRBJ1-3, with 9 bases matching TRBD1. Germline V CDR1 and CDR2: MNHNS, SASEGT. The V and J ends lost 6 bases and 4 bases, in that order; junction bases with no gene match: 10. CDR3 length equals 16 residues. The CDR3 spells CASSEQGAGFGNTIYF. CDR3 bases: TGTGCCAGCAGCGAACAGGGGGCAGGTTTCGGAAACACCATATATTTT.

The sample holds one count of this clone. CDR3 sequence reads: CASSPRLAGHHEQYF. The DNA for the CDR3 is TGTGCCAGCAGCCCCAGACTAGCGGGACACCACGAGCAGTACTTC. The genes are TRBV5-4 and TRBJ2-7; 11 bases agree with TRBD2. The CDR3 consists of 15 residues. Germline V gives CDR1 SGHNT, CDR2 YYREEE (reference sequence). The V gene end was trimmed by 4 bases and the J gene end by 5 bases; junction bases not matched to a gene: 8.

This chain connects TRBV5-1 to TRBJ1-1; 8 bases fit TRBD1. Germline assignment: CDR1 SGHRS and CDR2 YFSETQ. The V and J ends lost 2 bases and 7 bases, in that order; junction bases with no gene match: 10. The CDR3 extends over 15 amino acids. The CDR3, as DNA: TGCGCCAGCAGCTTTGCCCAGGGGGCGCGGGGTGAAGCTTTCTTT. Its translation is CASSFAQGARGEAFF. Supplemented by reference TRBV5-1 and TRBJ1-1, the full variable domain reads KAGVTQTPRYLIKTRGQQVTLSCSPISGHRSVSWYQQTPGQGLQFLFEYFSETQRNKGNFPGRFSGRQFSNSRSEMNVSTLELGDSALYLCASSFAQGARGEAFFGQGTRLTVV.